Detailed here is one T cell receptor beta chain. Which antigen it targets is not known. Within one base of it there is no much larger clone, and no base qualities were kept. The data originate from a study of blood T cell repertoires in COVID-19 (dated by TCRdb to 2020 to 2022). Broadly, across the study: Samples from collaborators originated in the United States, Italy and Spain and spanned both the acute and convalescent phases of COVID-19. The dataset comprised deeply sampled blood TCRbeta repertoires from subjects exposed to, actively infected with, or recovered from COVID-19. Samples came from the ongoing ImmuneRACE study (first 160 participants) plus 1,254 subjects from 6 global collaborators. The repertoires were released in a freely available public database meant as a resource for research on the immune response to SARS-CoV-2. The sample metadata nearly always contained a de-identified subject ID, COVID-19 status, age in years and sex. The prospective study material was composed of cDNA or gDNA derived from T cells, B-cell-depleted T cells, or PBMCs. Where HLA class I and class II types were available, the types were taken from metadata supplied by the sample provider, not from assay-based typing.

Collaborating institutions collected whole blood in K2EDTA tubes following their own protocols. For TCRbeta analysis, collaborator samples were shipped as frozen whole blood, as isolated PBMCs, or as DNA extracted from either sample type. The germline V end is reduced by 6 bases and the J end by 5 bases; junction bases left unmatched: 6. Including the terminal cysteine and phenylalanine, the CDR3 comprises 14 residues. CDR3 DNA only is kept here, 42 bases in frame from base 1. From the germline V gene, CDR1 is SNHLY and CDR2 is FYNNEI. TCRbeta CDR3 regions were amplified from genomic DNA by means of the immunoSEQ Assay, a bias-controlled multiplex PCR. Per the original workflow: The number of nucleated cells in each sample was estimated from the amplification of reference gene primers within the assay. To quantify the absolute abundance of each unique TCRbeta CDR3 rearrangement, sequence reads were collapsed and filtered. For each sample, productive Simpson clonality was calculated as the square root of Simpson's diversity index across productive rearrangements. This immuneACCESS table, as held by TCRdb, lists in-frame sequences with V and J called but not all clones. Of the missing ones, under half trace to an unresolved V gene in checked studies; the others have no known cause. V and J calls and clone size come straight from that table; D and trimming were deduced from the DNA. Across this sample there are fewer than 80,000 clones, with roughly 71% seen only once. Jointly, the top ten make up roughly 30% of the sample.

Points the paper makes about the study in general: How much clinical and demographic metadata was included differed by source and by participant, and the metadata was provided uncurated.

This TCR derives from a woman of 80 years or more with acute or convalescent COVID-19. The chain links TRBV2 with TRBJ2-2, with 7 bases aligning to TRBD1. Sequencing was done on a sample of peripheral blood. The nucleotide sequence reads as follows: TGTGCCAGCAGACTGACAGGGAGTACCGGGGAGCTGTTTTTT. Its amino acids are CASRLTGSTGELFF.